This T cell receptor (beta chain) was sequenced for a study of T-cell reconstitution after alpha-beta-depleted transplantation in children. The study's findings and limits: Diversity and T-cell counts at one year after transplant derived mostly from new T cells. Alpha-beta T cells about two months after transplant reportedly derived from several hundred expanded graft clones.

There are many counts of this clonotype. Antigen: not known. This sample's TCRbeta library carried unique molecular identifier barcodes. TCRdb reanalysed the PCR reads using MiXCR and keeps one entry per CDR3 protein. The profile covers 6,500 or so distinct CDR3 sequences, with approximately 5.6% appearing a single time and approximately 25% taken by the ten largest. V was shortened by 8 bases and J by 5 bases, with 19 bases between the two germline ends. CDR1 MNHEY and CDR2 SVGEGT come from the germline V gene. The CDR3 length is 14 residues. The sequence was obtained from a child less than two years old who had a stem cell transplant for acute myeloid leukemia, so the T cells may come from the graft donor. The specimen comprised PBMCs, mostly from graft donor cells, sampled 180 days after TCRalphabeta/CD19-depleted stem cell transplant. V and J are TRBV6-2 or TRBV6-3 and TRBJ2-7, with TRBD2 as a possible D gene (6 bases). CDR3 region: CASRLLREEDEQYF. The CDR3 DNA reads TGTGCCAGCCGCCTGTTGAGGGAGGAGGACGAGCAGTACTTC.